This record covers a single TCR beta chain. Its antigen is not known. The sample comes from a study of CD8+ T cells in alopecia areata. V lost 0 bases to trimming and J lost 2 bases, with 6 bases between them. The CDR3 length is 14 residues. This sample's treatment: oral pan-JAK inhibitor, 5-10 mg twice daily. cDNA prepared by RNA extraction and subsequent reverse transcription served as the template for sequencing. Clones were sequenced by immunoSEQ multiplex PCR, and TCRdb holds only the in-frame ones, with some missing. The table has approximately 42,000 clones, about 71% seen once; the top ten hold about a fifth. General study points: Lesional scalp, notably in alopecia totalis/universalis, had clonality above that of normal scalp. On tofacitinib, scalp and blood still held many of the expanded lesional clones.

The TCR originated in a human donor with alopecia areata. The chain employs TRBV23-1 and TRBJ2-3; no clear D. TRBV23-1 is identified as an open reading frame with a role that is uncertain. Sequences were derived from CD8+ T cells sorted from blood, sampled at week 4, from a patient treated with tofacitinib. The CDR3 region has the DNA TGCGCCAGCAGTCAATCGAGGAACACAGATACGCAGTATTTT. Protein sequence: CASSQSRNTDTQYF.